Below, 29 T cell receptor beta chains from the same sample are listed, as sequenced in a study of T cell responses to AZD1222 COVID-19 vaccine. The assay was immunoSEQ multiplex PCR, and TCRdb's table has in-frame clones only and misses some. The sample lists roughly 120,000 clones; just under 95% were seen once. The specimen was peripheral blood, collected on day 0 of AZD1222 vaccination. The receptors originated from an adult in good health.

This clone appeared once. This rearrangement joins TRBV28 to TRBJ2-7; D might be TRBD2 (6 bases). The CDR3 contains 17 residues. Trimming took off 5 bases at V and 6 bases at J, with 26 bases between the two ends. Germline assignment: CDR1 MDHEN and CDR2 SYDVKM. The CDR3 DNA follows: TGTGCCAGCAGTCCGTACAACGGGACTCCTATTCTATCCGAGCAGTACTTC. This gives the protein CASSPYNGTPILSEQYF.

The rearrangement joins TRBV6-5 to TRBJ1-2; no clear D gene. Germline V lookup: CDR1 MNHEY, CDR2 SVGAGI. CDR3 length equals 13 residues. Trimming left V 6 bases short and J 4 bases short, with 12 bases between. The CDR3 loop is CASRAERVYGYTF. CDR3 in DNA: TGTGCCAGCAGAGCCGAGCGGGTCTATGGCTACACCTTC.

The CDR3 here is CASSRDGQANYGYTF. Written as DNA, the CDR3 is TGTGCCAGCAGTCGAGACGGACAGGCTAACTATGGCTACACCTTC. This chain joins TRBV6-5 and TRBJ1-2; 7 bases align to TRBD1. V was clipped by 5 bases and J by 0 bases; unmatched bases: 6. This CDR3 is built from 15 residues. Per germline, CDR1 MNHEY and CDR2 SVGAGI.

The V and J genes are TRBV19 and TRBJ1-6; D uncertain. The CDR3 is 11 residues long. V was clipped by 9 bases and J by 10 bases, with 10 bases between them. Germline loops: CDR1 LNHDA, CDR2 SQIVND (reference sequence). CDR3 amino acids: CASGGGSPLHF. In DNA form, the CDR3 reads TGTGCCAGCGGTGGTGGCTCACCCCTCCACTTT.

This chain joins TRBV6-1 and TRBJ2-5, with D perhaps matching TRBD2 (5 bases). The V gene's germline CDR1 is MNHNS and CDR2 SASEGT. Between the trimmed V and J ends, which lost 2 bases and 1 base, there was a span of 11 bases. The CDR3 spans 15 residues. As DNA, the CDR3 is TGTGCCAGCAGTGAAATGAAGGGAGCCCAAGAGACCCAGTACTTC. Its translation: CASSEMKGAQETQYF.

The genes are TRBV27 and TRBJ1-2; maybe TRBD1 (5 bases). The CDR3 is made up of 13 amino acids. Trimming took off 4 bases at V and 8 bases at J, with 14 bases between the two ends. Germline V gene sequence: CDR1 MNHEY, CDR2 SMNVEV (reference sequence). The CDR3 DNA reads as TGTGCCAGCAGTTCTAGGGGTTGGGGGGGCTACACCTTC. Translation: CASSSRGWGGYTF.

This sequence joins TRBV14 and TRBJ2-7; weak D call: TRBD1 (5 bases). The CDR3 has 18 amino acids. Germline CDR1 reads SGHDN; CDR2 reads FVKESK. V lost 1 base and J lost 0, with 19 bases in between. The CDR3 nucleotides read TGTGCCAGCAGCCAAGGGGTTAGGGGTCTATTGGTCTCCTACGAGCAGTACTTC. This encodes CASSQGVRGLLVSYEQYF.

The rearrangement links TRBV27 to TRBJ2-1; TRBD2 agrees at 9 bases. This CDR3 region has 14 residues. Trimming at V came to 2 bases and at J to 10 bases, leaving 6 bases not matched to a gene. CDR1 MNHEY and CDR2 SMNVEV come from the germline V gene (reference sequence). CDR3 region: CASSLRAGGREQFF. The DNA of the CDR3 is TGTGCCAGCAGTTTAAGAGCGGGAGGTAGAGAGCAGTTCTTC.

The J gene is TRBJ1-5, the V gene TRBV11-1; D call uncertain. Looked up from germline, CDR1 is SGHAT and CDR2 is FQDESV (reference sequence). The CDR3 extends over 11 amino acids. Trimming removed 6 bases from V and 9 bases from J, with 9 bases in between. CDR3 sequence (DNA): TGTGCCAGCAGGGGTACTGGGCCCCAGCATTTT. Its protein product is CASRGTGPQHF.

This sequence joins TRBV28 and TRBJ1-4, with D hard to call. The ends were cut back, 3 bases at V and 7 bases at J, with 12 bases in the middle. Germline CDR1 reads MDHEN; CDR2 reads SYDVKM. The CDR3 spans 14 residues. The CDR3 DNA follows: TGTGCCAGCAGTTTTGGTCCGACTGGTGAAAAACTGTTTTTT. Translated, it gives CASSFGPTGEKLFF.

V is TRBV5-1 and J is TRBJ1-1, with D hard to call. There are 12 residues in the CDR3. V was shortened by 4 bases and J by 3 bases, with 7 bases between the two germline ends. Germline V gene sequence: CDR1 SGHRS, CDR2 YFSETQ. CDR3 residues: CASSGEYTEAFF. The CDR3 DNA reads TGCGCCAGCAGCGGGGAATACACTGAAGCTTTCTTT.

The V and J genes are TRBV5-1 and TRBJ2-7; 14 positions agree with TRBD2. Germline V gene sequence: CDR1 SGHRS, CDR2 YFSETQ. V was pared by 4 bases and J by 0 bases, with 3 bases of the junction left unmatched. This CDR3 has 16 amino acids. Here the CDR3 reads CASSQGLAGVSYEQYF. In DNA, the CDR3 is TGCGCCAGCAGCCAGGGACTAGCGGGAGTCTCCTACGAGCAGTACTTC.

J is TRBJ1-2 and V is TRBV29-1; D perhaps matches TRBD1 (6 bases). In germline, CDR1 is SQVTM, CDR2 ANQGSEA. CDR3 length: 15 residues. With 5 bases removed from V and 2 bases from J, the gap between germline ends came to 18 bases. CDR3 coding DNA: TGCAGCGTTCCGACAGGAGGAGGCACAAACTATGGCTACACCTTC. Translation gives CSVPTGGGTNYGYTF.

The DNA of the CDR3 is TGTGCCAGCAGTTACTCCCAGGGACGAATCAACTATGGCTACACCTTC. Translation gives CASSYSQGRINYGYTF. This rearrangement joins TRBV6-5 to TRBJ1-2; the D gene is possibly TRBD1 (5 bases). The germline V gene has CDR1 MNHEY and CDR2 SVGAGI. The CDR3 contains 16 residues. V lost 0 bases, J lost 2 bases, and 13 bases lay in between.

The chain is built from TRBV19 and TRBJ2-3; 7 bases line up with TRBD1. V lost 6 bases, J lost 3 bases, and 3 bases stayed unmatched. The germline V gene encodes CDR1 LNHDA and CDR2 SQIVND (reference sequence). This CDR3 region has 13 residues. CDR3 sequence: CASRAQGTDTQYF. The DNA for the CDR3 is TGTGCCAGTAGGGCACAGGGGACAGATACGCAGTATTTT.

This clone was recorded once. The chain combines TRBV9 with TRBJ2-7; 11 bases agree with TRBD2. The CDR3 has 15 amino acids. Germline CDR1 reads SGDLS; CDR2 reads YYNGEE. With V trimmed by 0 bases and J by 2 bases, 1 base remained unmatched. CDR3 residues: CASSVGLAGTYEQYF. DNA of the CDR3: TGTGCCAGCAGCGTAGGACTAGCGGGGACCTACGAGCAGTACTTC.

The chain combines TRBV11-2 with TRBJ2-7, with 12 bases fitting TRBD2. Losses at the gene ends were 0 bases for V and 6 bases for J; bases not matched to a gene: 3. The CDR3 length is 15 residues. Germline CDR1 reads SGHAT; CDR2 reads FQNNGV. This chain's CDR3 is CASSLDLAGGFEQYF. The CDR3 bases are TGTGCCAGCAGCTTAGATCTAGCGGGAGGGTTCGAGCAGTACTTC.

The chain carries TRBV28 and TRBJ1-3; D is unresolved. The V end lost 7 bases, the J end lost 1 base, and 17 bases lay between the germline ends. The CDR3 is 16 residues long. CDR1 and CDR2 (germline): MDHEN, SYDVKM. CDR3 DNA sequence: TGTGCCAGCACTCCCGTAGGGTTTGGGTCTGGAAACACCATATATTTT. The encoded protein is CASTPVGFGSGNTIYF.

The chain couples TRBV5-1 to TRBJ2-3, with TRBD2 matching 10 bases. The germline gives CDR1 SGHRS, CDR2 YFSETQ. The CDR3 consists of 16 residues. The V segment lost 3 bases and the J segment 2 bases; nucleotides outside the gene matches: 6. CDR3 bases: TGCGCCAGCAGCTCCCCACTAGCGGGAATCACAGATACGCAGTATTTT. Its protein product is CASSSPLAGITDTQYF.

This chain connects TRBV20-1 to TRBJ2-7, with no clear D. The length of the CDR3 is 13 residues. The V gene's germline CDR1 is DFQATT and CDR2 SNEGSKA (reference sequence). The germline V and J ends were trimmed by 3 bases and 3 bases, with 12 bases remaining between them. The CDR3 DNA is TGCAGTGCTAGTGCACAGACTCTCTACGAGCAGTACTTC. It translates to CSASAQTLYEQYF.

The chain combines TRBV7-6 with TRBJ2-7, with 8 bases aligning to TRBD2. V was pared by 1 base and J by 4 bases, with 6 bases of the junction left unmatched. Germline CDR1 is SGHVS and CDR2 is FNYEAQ. This CDR3 has 15 amino acids. CDR3 sequence reads: CASSLEVGRGYEQYF. CDR3 nucleotides: TGTGCCAGCAGCTTAGAGGTCGGGAGGGGATACGAGCAGTACTTC.

The chain links TRBV2 to TRBJ2-1; TRBD2 matches at 7 bases. After removal of 4 bases from V and 0 bases from J, the junction contained 0 bases not matched to a gene. CDR3 length equals 14 residues. The germline V gene has CDR1 SNHLY and CDR2 FYNNEI. The CDR3 coding sequence is TGTGCCAGCAGTGGCGGGAGCTCCTACAATGAGCAGTTCTTC. This sequence encodes CASSGGSSYNEQFF. The whole variable domain, filled in from reference TRBV2 and TRBJ2-1, reads EPEVTQTPSHQVTQMGQEVILRCVPISNHLYFYWYRQILGQKVEFLVSFYNNEISEKSEIFDDQFSVERPDGSNFTLKIRSTKLEDSAMYFCASSGGSSYNEQFFGPGTRLTVL.

This clone was found once. The chain employs TRBV21-1 and TRBJ2-6. TRBV21-1 is a pseudogene segment. The CDR3 is 17 residues long. CDR3 region: CASSKALRGAGANVLTF. CDR3 DNA sequence: TGTGCCAGCAGCAAAGCGCTTAGGGGGGCTGGGGCCAACGTCCTGACTTTC.

The chain carries TRBV18 and TRBJ2-3; weak D call: TRBD2 (6 bases). In germline, CDR1 is KGHSH, CDR2 LQKENI. The CDR3 extends over 14 amino acids. Trimming cost V 6 bases and J 2 bases, with 12 bases left between them. The CDR3 region has the DNA TGTGCCAGCTCCCAACGACTAGTCACAGATACGCAGTATTTT. This encodes CASSQRLVTDTQYF.

This chain joins TRBV29-1 and TRBJ1-1; TRBD1 aligns across 9 bases. Per the germline V gene, CDR1 is SQVTM and CDR2 is ANQGSEA. This CDR3 has 14 residues. V lost 3 bases and J lost 7; bases outside the gene matches: 9. CDR3 coding DNA: TGCAGCGTTGATGTCGGGACAGGGTTGATTGAAGCTTTCTTT. Its protein is CSVDVGTGLIEAFF. Full variable domain (outside the CDR3, taken from reference TRBV29-1 and TRBJ1-1): SAVISQKPSRDICQRGTSLTIQCQVDSQVTMMFWYRQQPGQSLTLIATANQGSEATYESGFVIDKFPISRPNLTFSTLTVSNMSPEDSSIYLCSVDVGTGLIEAFFGQGTRLTVV.

This clone was observed once. The V call is TRBV5-4, the J call TRBJ2-5, with D tentatively TRBD1 (6 bases). The CDR3 consists of 13 residues. Germline V CDR1 and CDR2: SGHNT, YYREEE (reference sequence). V shed 4 bases and J shed 4 bases, with 11 bases lying between them. DNA for the CDR3: TGTGCCAGCAGCGGAAACAGGGTAGAGACCCAGTACTTC. Its translation is CASSGNRVETQYF.

The chain links TRBV9 to TRBJ1-2; no clear D gene. This CDR3 region has 14 residues. Trimming took 3 bases from V and 6 from J, leaving 15 bases between them. CDR1 SGDLS and CDR2 YYNGEE come from the germline V gene. The CDR3: CASSGAKHVDGYTF. In DNA form, the CDR3 reads TGTGCCAGCAGCGGAGCGAAGCATGTGGATGGCTACACCTTC. Based on the CDR3 plus reference TRBV9 and TRBJ1-2, the full variable domain is DSGVTQTPKHLITATGQRVTLRCSPRSGDLSVYWYQQSLDQGLQFLIQYYNGEERAKGNILERFSAQQFPDLHSELNLSSLELGDSALYFCASSGAKHVDGYTFGSGTRLTVV.

The chain's CDR3 is CASSKLRTGTGEYEQYF. CDR3 coding DNA: TGTGCCAGCAGCAAACTCCGTACCGGGACAGGGGAGTACGAGCAGTACTTC. The rearrangement joins TRBV28 to TRBJ2-7; 10 bases line up with TRBD1. Germline V gives CDR1 MDHEN, CDR2 SYDVKM. CDR3 length: 17 amino acids. Unmatched junction bases numbered 15, after V lost 6 bases and J lost 4 bases.

The genes are TRBV9 and TRBJ2-2, with D maybe TRBD2 (6 bases). The CDR3 consists of 13 residues. Germline loops: CDR1 SGDLS, CDR2 YYNGEE. The V gene lost 3 bases and the J gene lost 8 bases, with 11 bases spanning the gap. The CDR3 spells CASSEGLVGELFF. The CDR3 DNA reads TGTGCCAGCAGCGAGGGACTCGTGGGGGAGCTGTTTTTT.